Shown below are 30 T cell receptor beta chains from a single sample sequenced in a study of T cells in Graves' hyperthyroidism and ophthalmopathy (dated by TCRdb to the late 2010s). The library was prepared using multiplex PCR. The instrument given in TCRdb is Illumina HiSeq 2000. TCR beta CDR3 regions were amplified from RNA transcripts. The first round of RT-PCR for the TCR CDR3 was performed with the HTBI primer set and the Qiagen OneStep RT-PCR kit. Clones were called with MiXCR by TCRdb after fastp trimmed the public reads at Q25, and only in-frame beta chains were retained. Rows merge per CDR3 protein into single entries with the most common DNA and genes. Across this sample there are around 340,000 distinct CDR3 sequences, with roughly 15% seen only once. The top ten hold 33% of the sample. Sequencing was performed on blood. Receptors originate from a man younger than 40 with Graves' hyperthyroidism.

This clonotype has just a few counts. This may be a read error: a much more frequent sequence differs by one nucleotide. The V call is TRBV18, the J call TRBJ1-5, with 8 bases aligning to TRBD1. The CDR3 covers 14 residues. Germline V CDR1 and CDR2: KGHSH, LQKENI. The CDR3, as DNA: TGTGCCAGCTCAAGGACAGGGAGCAATCAGCCCCTGCATTTT. Protein product: CASSRTGSNQPLHF.

This clonotype was picked up many times. This chain connects TRBV30 to TRBJ2-1; the D gene is possibly TRBD2 (5 bases). From germline, CDR1 is GTSNPN and CDR2 SVGIG (reference sequence). The V gene lost 2 bases and the J gene lost 5 bases, with 10 bases spanning the gap. CDR3 length: 13 residues. In DNA, the CDR3 is TGTGCCTGGAGTCTCGGTAGCGACAATGAGCAGTTCTTC. Its translation: CAWSLGSDNEQFF.

This clonotype was recorded many times. The rearrangement links TRBV6-1 to TRBJ2-7; 7 bases are a match to TRBD2. This CDR3 comprises 14 residues. The J segment lost 0 bases and the V segment lost 5 bases, leaving 4 bases of the junction unmatched. CDR1 is MNHNS and CDR2 is SASEGT in the germline V gene. The CDR3 nucleotides are TGTGCCAGCAGTTCAGCGGGGAACTCCTACGAGCAGTACTTC. Translation gives CASSSAGNSYEQYF.

This clonotype was seen ten or more times. V usage is TRBV28 and J usage is TRBJ2-7; perhaps TRBD1 as D (7 bases). The CDR3 sequence is 14 residues long. The germline V gene encodes CDR1 MDHEN and CDR2 SYDVKM. Between the trimmed V and J ends, which lost 2 bases and 7 bases, there was a span of 15 bases. CDR3 amino acids: CASSLAGGTREQYF. The CDR3 DNA is TGTGCCAGCAGTTTAGCAGGGGGGACGAGGGAGCAGTACTTC.

The CDR3 here is CASSPTGPSGNTIYF. The CDR3 nucleotides are TGCGCCAGCAGCCCGACAGGGCCCTCTGGAAACACCATATATTTT. The chain links TRBV4-1 to TRBJ1-3; 7 bases align to TRBD1. V shed 4 bases and J 0 bases; nucleotides not matched to a gene: 3. The germline CDR1 and CDR2 sequences are MGHRA and YSYEKL. The length of the CDR3 is 15 residues.

This clonotype was observed many times. The chain uses TRBV5-1 and TRBJ2-7; D perhaps matches TRBD2 (5 bases). Germline lookup yields CDR1 SGHRS and CDR2 YFSETQ. V was pared by 0 bases and J by 3 bases, with 7 bases between. The CDR3 is made up of 13 amino acids. CDR3 amino acids: CASSLAGNYEQYF. The CDR3 DNA reads TGCGCCAGCAGCTTGGCGGGGAACTACGAGCAGTACTTC.

The table lists this clonotype with many counts. The V gene is TRBV7-9, the J gene TRBJ2-3; D perhaps matches TRBD2 (5 bases). Per germline, CDR1 SEHNR and CDR2 FQNEAQ (reference sequence). V lost 1 base to trimming and J lost 2 bases, with 10 bases between them. The CDR3 contains 15 residues. This chain's CDR3 is CASSLERALTDTQYF. For the CDR3, the DNA is TGTGCCAGCAGCTTAGAGAGGGCGCTCACAGATACGCAGTATTTT.

This clonotype has a count of ten or more. The V and J genes are TRBV7-2 and TRBJ2-3; TRBD1 matches 9 bases. CDR1 SGHTA and CDR2 FQGNSA come from the germline V gene. This CDR3 is built from 14 residues. The junction had 8 bases not matched to a gene; V was cut back by 6 bases and J by 7 bases. CDR3: CASSYRQGEYTQYF. CDR3 sequence (DNA): TGTGCCAGCAGTTACCGACAGGGGGAGTATACGCAGTATTTT.

This clonotype was counted only a few times. This sequence joins TRBV15 and TRBJ1-4; 7 positions agree with TRBD1. Losses at the gene ends were 0 bases for V and 8 bases for J; bases not matched to a gene: 6. The CDR3 extends over 15 amino acids. Germline V gives CDR1 LNHNV, CDR2 YYDKDF (reference sequence). This CDR3 reads CATSRDGAGGEKLFF. CDR3 coding DNA: TGTGCCACCAGCAGAGATGGGGCAGGGGGGGAAAAACTGTTTTTT.

The table lists this clonotype with a few counts. This chain joins TRBV5-1 and TRBJ1-2, with D possibly matching TRBD1 (6 bases). Per germline, CDR1 SGHRS and CDR2 YFSETQ. V was trimmed by 4 bases and J by 5 bases, leaving 15 bases between them. This CDR3 spans 14 amino acids. The CDR3 here is CASSPLDSLYGYTF. The CDR3 DNA is TGCGCCAGCAGCCCCTTGGACAGCCTTTATGGCTACACCTTC.

This clonotype came up many times. The rearrangement uses TRBV10-3 and TRBJ2-5, with 11 bases matching TRBD2. V lost 3 bases and J lost 5; bases outside the gene matches: 2. This CDR3 has 14 amino acids. The germline gives CDR1 ENHRY, CDR2 SYGVKD. The CDR3 DNA reads TGTGCCATCAGTGAACTAGCGGGAGCGGAGACCCAGTACTTC. Its protein is CAISELAGAETQYF.

The V call is TRBV5-1, the J call TRBJ2-5; TRBD2 matches at 8 bases. The V segment lost 8 bases and the J segment 1 base; nucleotides outside the gene matches: 4. The germline V gene encodes CDR1 SGHRS and CDR2 YFSETQ. CDR3 size: 13 residues. In DNA, the CDR3 is TGCGCCAGTCAAGCGGGAGCCCAAGAGACCCAGTACTTC. It specifies CASQAGAQETQYF. The full variable domain, in which reference TRBV5-1 and TRBJ2-5 provide the parts outside the CDR3, is KAGVTQTPRYLIKTRGQQVTLSCSPISGHRSVSWYQQTPGQGLQFLFEYFSETQRNKGNFPGRFSGRQFSNSRSEMNVSTLELGDSALYLCASQAGAQETQYFGPGTRLLVL.

This clonotype was found once. One end of the junction is discordant with germline, which a read error may explain. The genes are TRBV3-1 and TRBJ2-5; 9 nucleotides align to TRBD1. This CDR3 contains 13 residues. Germline V gives CDR1 LGHDT, CDR2 YNNKEL (reference sequence). CDR3 sequence (DNA): TGTGCCAGCAGCCCGGGACAGGGAGAGGCCCAGTACTTC. It yields the protein CASSPGQGEAQYF.

In this sample, this clonotype turned up a few times. The chain carries TRBV6-6 and TRBJ2-7; 8 nucleotides match TRBD1. Germline V CDR1 and CDR2: MNHNY, SVGAGI (reference sequence). The CDR3 has 15 amino acids. V lost 2 bases and J lost 3; bases outside the gene matches: 6. The CDR3: CASSYVRTGSYEQYF. The CDR3 DNA reads as TGTGCCAGCAGTTACGTCAGGACAGGGAGCTACGAGCAGTACTTC.

J is TRBJ2-7 and V is TRBV19, with D possibly being TRBD1 (6 bases). The CDR3 runs 13 residues. Trimming stripped 1 base from V and 3 bases from J, with 7 bases between. CDR1 and CDR2 (germline): LNHDA, SQIVND (reference sequence). CDR3 sequence reads: CASSIAQGYEQYF. CDR3 sequence (DNA): TGTGCCAGTAGTATAGCACAGGGCTACGAGCAGTACTTC.

The chain is built from TRBV7-2 and TRBJ2-1, with D possibly being TRBD1 (5 bases). The V gene's germline CDR1 is SGHTA and CDR2 FQGNSA. The V gene lost 3 bases and the J gene lost 0 bases, with 15 bases spanning the gap. The CDR3 has 17 amino acids. CDR3 bases: TGTGCCAGCAGCTTGGTCGTAGGGGTCAGCTCCTACAATGAGCAGTTCTTC. This gives the protein CASSLVVGVSSYNEQFF. Supplemented by reference TRBV7-2 and TRBJ2-1, the full variable domain reads GAGVSQSPSNKVTEKGKDVELRCDPISGHTALYWYRQSLGQGLEFLIYFQGNSAPDKSGLPSDRFSAERTGGSVSTLTIQRTQQEDSAVYLCASSLVVGVSSYNEQFFGPGTRLTVL.

This clonotype was counted many times. The chain combines TRBV6-1 with TRBJ1-1; D is perhaps TRBD1 (5 bases). Trimming took off 4 bases at V and 4 bases at J, with 10 bases between the two ends. The CDR3 extends over 13 amino acids. Germline assignment: CDR1 MNHNS and CDR2 SASEGT. CDR3 nucleotides: TGTGCCAGCAGTGTTTGGGGGACCACTGAAGCTTTCTTT. It encodes CASSVWGTTEAFF.

The chain links TRBV6-1 to TRBJ2-7; 7 bases match TRBD2. V shed 5 bases and J 2 bases; nucleotides not matched to a gene: 15. The CDR3 runs to 17 residues. Germline V gives CDR1 MNHNS, CDR2 SASEGT. DNA of the CDR3: TGTGCCAGCAGTCCTGGGCCCCTGCGGGAGACCCCCTACGAGCAGTACTTC. Its protein is CASSPGPLRETPYEQYF.

This clonotype has more than one count but fewer than ten. The chain is built from TRBV6-1 and TRBJ2-2; D might be TRBD1 (6 bases). The CDR3 is 15 amino acids. Germline values: CDR1 MNHNS, CDR2 SASEGT. Trimming cost V 5 bases and J 3 bases, with 13 bases left between them. The CDR3 sequence: CASSTQGPHTGELFF. DNA for the CDR3: TGTGCCAGCAGTACTCAGGGGCCTCACACCGGGGAGCTGTTTTTT.

This clonotype has just a few counts. This chain joins TRBV7-2 and TRBJ2-1, with 8 nucleotides matching TRBD2. The junction had 12 bases not matched to a gene; V was cut back by 3 bases and J by 14 bases. The CDR3 extends over 14 amino acids. Per germline, CDR1 SGHTA and CDR2 FQGNSA. CDR3 sequence reads: CASSLDFAQREKFF. CDR3 in DNA: TGTGCCAGCAGCTTGGACTTCGCTCAGCGGGAGAAGTTCTTC.

This clonotype was found many times. The chain combines TRBV27 with TRBJ2-3; D is uncertain. The V gene lost 5 bases and the J gene lost 3 bases, with 3 bases spanning the gap. CDR1 and CDR2 from the germline V gene are MNHEY and SMNVEV (reference sequence). The CDR3 runs 11 residues. DNA for the CDR3: TGTGCCAGCAGTCGTACAGATACGCAGTATTTT. Translating it yields CASSRTDTQYF.

This clonotype was detected ten times or more. The CDR3 DNA follows: TGTGCCAGCAGACCCGGTCAGGGAACGTCGAGTGGCTACACCTTC. It is translated as CASRPGQGTSSGYTF. The chain joins TRBV2 to TRBJ1-2; tentative D call: TRBD1 (5 bases). Looked up from germline, CDR1 is SNHLY and CDR2 is FYNNEI. V shed 6 bases and J shed 7 bases, with 21 bases lying between them. There are 15 residues in the CDR3.

This clonotype was detected many times. The V call is TRBV7-8, the J call TRBJ2-7, with 7 bases identical to TRBD2. With 1 base clipped from V and 3 bases from J, the junction kept 12 bases outside the gene matches. The germline gives CDR1 SGHVS, CDR2 FQNEAQ. The CDR3 covers 17 residues. The CDR3 sequence is CASSLGLAALPIYEQYF. The CDR3 DNA is TGTGCCAGCAGCTTAGGTCTAGCGGCCCTGCCTATCTACGAGCAGTACTTC. The entire variable domain, with the rest obtained from reference TRBV7-8 and TRBJ2-7, is as follows: GAGVSQSPRYKVAKRGQDVALRCDPISGHVSLFWYQQALGQGPEFLTYFQNEAQLDKSGLPSDRFFAERPEGSVSTLKIQRTQQEDSAVYLCASSLGLAALPIYEQYFGPGTRLTVT.

This rearrangement joins TRBV11-2 to TRBJ2-7; D may be TRBD2 (6 bases). CDR3 length: 14 residues. Germline assignment: CDR1 SGHAT and CDR2 FQNNGV. V lost 2 bases, J lost 6 bases, and 14 bases lay in between. CDR3 bases: TGTGCCAGCAGCTTACCCCTGCAGGGAGGCGAGCAGTACTTC. Amino acids: CASSLPLQGGEQYF.

This clonotype has ten or more counts. This chain uses TRBV3-1 with TRBJ1-1; D remains unclear. The CDR3 runs to 12 residues. CDR1 and CDR2 (germline): LGHDT, YNNKEL (reference sequence). Between the trimmed V and J ends, which lost 1 base and 4 bases, there was a span of 4 bases. Written as DNA, the CDR3 is TGTGCCAGCAGCCAAGGGATCACTGAAGCTTTCTTT. It is translated as CASSQGITEAFF.

At least ten counts were recorded for this clonotype. The rearrangement links TRBV3-1 to TRBJ2-1; a possible D gene is TRBD2 (5 bases). Germline values: CDR1 LGHDT, CDR2 YNNKEL (reference sequence). The CDR3 has 16 residues. V dropped 0 bases and J dropped 0 bases, with 9 bases sitting between them. CDR3 nucleotide sequence: TGTGCCAGCAGCCAAGAATCTGGGAGCTCCTACAATGAGCAGTTCTTC. It encodes CASSQESGSSYNEQFF.

A few counts support this clonotype. The chain uses TRBV7-2 and TRBJ2-6; D uncertain. Trimming left V 3 bases short and J 8 bases short, with 5 bases between. There are 12 residues in the CDR3. Germline V gene data show CDR1 as SGHTA and CDR2 as FQGNSA. The CDR3 DNA follows: TGTGCCAGCAGCTTTCCCCCCAACGTCCTGACTTTC. It is translated as CASSFPPNVLTF.

This clonotype was seen repeatedly, ten times or more. The CDR3: CASSDAAGGGETQYF. The CDR3 coding sequence is TGTGCCAGCAGTGATGCGGCGGGAGGAGGGGAGACCCAGTACTTC. V usage is TRBV2 and J usage is TRBJ2-5, with 8 bases that match TRBD2. This CDR3 is 15 amino acids long. The germline gives CDR1 SNHLY, CDR2 FYNNEI. J gave up 5 bases and V 3 bases, and 8 bases lay outside the gene matches.

The chain employs TRBV18 and TRBJ2-7, with 7 nucleotides matching TRBD1. Germline CDR1 reads KGHSH; CDR2 reads LQKENI. This CDR3 is 16 amino acids long. V lost 5 bases and J lost 2; bases outside the gene matches: 12. Written as DNA, the CDR3 is TGTGCCAGCTCATCGACAGGGTCTAAAAGCCCCTACGAGCAGTACTTC. This translates into CASSSTGSKSPYEQYF.

The table lists this clonotype with many counts. The V gene is TRBV27, the J gene TRBJ2-1; TRBD2 aligns across 8 bases. This CDR3 is 16 amino acids long. Germline CDR1 is MNHEY and CDR2 is SMNVEV (reference sequence). V was pared by 5 bases and J by 0 bases, with 6 bases of the junction left unmatched. CDR3: CASSHRGTSSYNEQFF. CDR3 nucleotides: TGTGCCAGCAGTCACCGCGGGACTAGCTCCTACAATGAGCAGTTCTTC.